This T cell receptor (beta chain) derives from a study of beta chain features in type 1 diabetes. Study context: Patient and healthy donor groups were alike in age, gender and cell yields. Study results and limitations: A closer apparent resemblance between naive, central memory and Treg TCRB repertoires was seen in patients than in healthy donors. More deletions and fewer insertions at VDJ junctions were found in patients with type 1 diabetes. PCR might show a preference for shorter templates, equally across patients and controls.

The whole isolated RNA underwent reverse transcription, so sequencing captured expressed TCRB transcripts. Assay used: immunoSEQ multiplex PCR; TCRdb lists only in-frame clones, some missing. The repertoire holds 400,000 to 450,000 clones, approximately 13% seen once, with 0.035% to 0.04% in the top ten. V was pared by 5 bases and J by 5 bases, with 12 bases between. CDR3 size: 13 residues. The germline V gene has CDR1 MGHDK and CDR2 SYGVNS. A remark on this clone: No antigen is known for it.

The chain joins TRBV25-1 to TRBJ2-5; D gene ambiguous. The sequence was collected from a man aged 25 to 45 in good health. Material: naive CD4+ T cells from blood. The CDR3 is CASSYRTGETQYF. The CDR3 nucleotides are TGTGCCAGCAGTTATAGGACGGGTGAGACCCAGTACTTC.